The 19 T cell receptor beta chains listed next were all sequenced from one sample in a study of shared clonotypes between healthy human individuals. Clones were sequenced by immunoSEQ multiplex PCR, and TCRdb holds only the in-frame ones, with some missing. Here the sample spans 850,000 to 1,200,000 clones, about 75% being singletons. The source material was memory CD4+ T cells sorted from blood. Specified subset: CD45RA-negative fraction. The receptors originated from a man between 18 and 35 years old in good health.

This clone has a handful of counts. J is TRBJ2-7 and V is TRBV7-2; 9 bases map to TRBD2. This CDR3 contains 14 residues. The junction had 1 base not matched to a gene; V was cut back by 2 bases and J by 2 bases. The germline V gene has CDR1 SGHTA and CDR2 FQGNSA. The DNA of the CDR3 is TGTGCCAGCAGCTTAACTAGCGGGCCCTACGAGCAGTACTTC. Translating it yields CASSLTSGPYEQYF.

As for this clone: The junction does not match germline at one end; this may be a read error. The V gene is TRBV7-7, the J gene TRBJ2-2, with 11 bases identical to TRBD2. The CDR3 is 16 amino acids. Per the germline V gene, CDR1 is SSHAT and CDR2 is FNYEAQ (reference sequence). The CDR3 spells CASSSTSGGNTGELFF. The CDR3 nucleotides are TGTGCTAGCAGCTCCACTAGCGGGGGGAACACCGGGGAGCTGTTTTTT.

The gene calls are TRBV11-2 and TRBJ2-5; a possible D gene is TRBD2 (7 bases). Germline CDR1 and CDR2: SGHAT and FQNNGV. This CDR3 comprises 16 residues. Deletions cut 3 bases from V and 5 bases from J, with 19 bases between. This CDR3 reads CASSFGGLGNRETQYF. The CDR3 bases are TGTGCCAGCAGCTTCGGGGGGCTCGGGAACAGGGAGACCCAGTACTTC.

A word on this clone: One end of the junction fails to match germline, which may point to a read error. The chain combines TRBV9 with TRBJ2-3; D perhaps matches TRBD2 (7 bases). Germline CDR1 SGDLS, CDR2 YYNGEE. There are 17 residues in the CDR3. CDR3 in DNA: TGTGCCAGCAGCGGGGGGCAGACTAGCCCTCCTAGGAATACGCGGTATTTT. Its protein is CASSGGQTSPPRNTRYF.

CDR3 protein: CASSEGPGYTF. The CDR3 DNA is TGTGCCAGCAGTGAAGGACCGGGCTACACCTTC. V usage is TRBV2 and J usage is TRBJ1-2; the D is unclear. CDR1 and CDR2 (germline): SNHLY, FYNNEI. V lost 1 base and J 8 bases, leaving 5 bases between the germline ends. This CDR3 region has 11 residues.

V is TRBV7-8 and J is TRBJ1-2, with D maybe TRBD1 (6 bases). V lost 5 bases and J lost 6, with 13 bases in between. Germline assignment: CDR1 SGHVS and CDR2 FQNEAQ. CDR3 size: 13 residues. The CDR3 DNA reads as TGTGCCAGCAGCCAGGACAGAGTTAATGGCTACACCTTC. Residues: CASSQDRVNGYTF. Based on the CDR3 plus reference TRBV7-8 and TRBJ1-2, the full variable domain is GAGVSQSPRYKVAKRGQDVALRCDPISGHVSLFWYQQALGQGPEFLTYFQNEAQLDKSGLPSDRFFAERPEGSVSTLKIQRTQQEDSAVYLCASSQDRVNGYTFGSGTRLTVV.

The rearrangement uses TRBV6-1 and TRBJ1-2; D gene uncertain. V lost 0 bases, J lost 10 bases, and 24 bases lay in between. CDR1 and CDR2 (germline): MNHNS, SASEGT. The CDR3 sequence is 17 residues long. CDR3 sequence (DNA): TGTGCCAGCAGTGAAGCTGGGGTATTTGGCCAGAAGGTCTACTACACCTTC. Protein: CASSEAGVFGQKVYYTF.

The chain joins TRBV11-2 to TRBJ1-1; D possibly corresponds to TRBD1 (6 bases). The germline V gene encodes CDR1 SGHAT and CDR2 FQNNGV. The CDR3 is 14 amino acids. Between the trimmed V and J ends, which lost 1 base and 4 bases, there was a span of 10 bases. The CDR3 bases are TGTGCCAGCAGCTTAGGTGGGGGGCTCACTGAAGCTTTCTTT. Residues: CASSLGGGLTEAFF.

The V call is TRBV5-1, the J call TRBJ2-7; the D is unclear. The length of the CDR3 is 14 residues. Trimming stripped 5 bases from V and 1 base from J, with 13 bases between. Germline CDR1 is SGHRS and CDR2 is YFSETQ. The CDR3 spells CASRGTVVSYEQYF. The CDR3 region has the DNA TGCGCCAGCAGGGGCACTGTGGTATCCTACGAGCAGTACTTC.

The chain recombines TRBV18 with TRBJ2-5; 7 bases align to TRBD1. The length of the CDR3 is 13 residues. V dropped 3 bases and J dropped 4; count of bases not matched to a gene: 2. Per the germline V gene, CDR1 is KGHSH and CDR2 is LQKENI. CDR3: CASSPGQIETQYF. For the CDR3, the DNA is TGTGCCAGCTCACCGGGACAGATAGAGACCCAGTACTTC. The full variable domain, its missing parts supplied by reference TRBV18 and TRBJ2-5, is NAGVMQNPRHLVRRRGQEARLRCSPMKGHSHVYWYRQLPEEGLKFMVYLQKENIIDESGMPKERFSAEFPKEGPSILRIQQVVRGDSAAYFCASSPGQIETQYFGPGTRLLVL.

The gene calls are TRBV30 and TRBJ1-2; TRBD1 aligns across 9 bases. V lost 3 bases to trimming and J lost 4 bases; unmatched junction nucleotides: 6. The length of the CDR3 is 14 residues. Germline lookup yields CDR1 GTSNPN and CDR2 SVGIG (reference sequence). The CDR3 protein is CAWRGTGKFYGYTF. CDR3 coding DNA: TGTGCCTGGAGAGGGACAGGGAAATTCTATGGCTACACCTTC.

This chain uses TRBV6-1 with TRBJ2-3; a weak D match, TRBD1 (7 bases). This CDR3 contains 15 residues. Germline loops: CDR1 MNHNS, CDR2 SASEGT. The V and J ends lost 5 bases and 4 bases respectively, with 16 bases between them. The CDR3 here is CASSFAGGGPDTQYF. The CDR3 coding sequence is TGTGCCAGCAGTTTTGCAGGGGGAGGTCCAGATACGCAGTATTTT.

V and J are TRBV7-8 and TRBJ2-5, with D possibly matching TRBD1 (6 bases). Trimming removed 2 bases at V and 1 base at J, with 14 bases between. CDR3 length equals 16 residues. Germline CDR1 SGHVS, CDR2 FQNEAQ. The CDR3 DNA is TGTGCCAGCAGCTTAATTTCGGCAGGGGCCCAAGAGACCCAGTACTTC. Protein sequence: CASSLISAGAQETQYF.

In DNA form, the CDR3 reads TGTGCCAGCAGCTTAGCGCTCCGCTACGAGCAGTACTTC. Amino acid sequence: CASSLALRYEQYF. The rearrangement links TRBV7-2 to TRBJ2-7; no definite D call. V lost 0 bases to trimming and J lost 3 bases, with 6 bases between them. The CDR3 length is 13 residues. From germline, CDR1 is SGHTA and CDR2 FQGNSA.

V usage is TRBV5-1 and J usage is TRBJ2-5; D might be TRBD2 (5 bases). Trimming left V 4 bases short and J 3 bases short, with 16 bases between. The CDR3 sequence is 15 residues long. The germline V gene encodes CDR1 SGHRS and CDR2 YFSETQ. CDR3 region: CASSPSGKAEETQYF. CDR3 in DNA: TGCGCCAGCAGCCCCTCGGGGAAGGCGGAAGAGACCCAGTACTTC.

About this clone: This specimen includes other DNA sequences encoding the same CDR3. The CDR3 spells CASSEPGNQPQHF. For the CDR3, the DNA is TGTGCCAGCAGTGAACCAGGGAATCAGCCCCAGCATTTT. The chain links TRBV25-1 to TRBJ1-5, with D perhaps TRBD1 (5 bases). Trimming took off 2 bases at V and 4 bases at J, with 6 bases between the two ends. This CDR3 region has 13 residues. Germline V gives CDR1 MGHDK, CDR2 SYGVNS.

The chain links TRBV5-1 to TRBJ2-3; 8 positions match TRBD2. The trim removed 4 bases at V and 3 bases at J, leaving 4 bases unmatched. This CDR3 is 14 amino acids long. Per the germline V gene, CDR1 is SGHRS and CDR2 is YFSETQ. This chain's CDR3 is CASSGGLETDTQYF. The DNA for the CDR3 is TGCGCCAGCAGCGGGGGACTAGAAACAGATACGCAGTATTTT.

The V call is TRBV11-2, the J call TRBJ2-5, with D possibly matching TRBD1 (6 bases). Trimming took off 5 bases at V and 2 bases at J, with 15 bases between the two ends. This CDR3 contains 15 residues. Germline V gene lookup returns CDR1 SGHAT and CDR2 FQNNGV. CDR3 DNA sequence: TGTGCCAGCAGCGAAGGACAGTGGGAGCAAGAGACCCAGTACTTC. Its protein is CASSEGQWEQETQYF.

This chain connects TRBV10-3 to TRBJ2-1; D is unresolved. Trimming removed 0 bases at V and 3 bases at J, with 9 bases between. The length of the CDR3 is 15 residues. Germline V lookup: CDR1 ENHRY, CDR2 SYGVKD. The CDR3 loop is CAISESGGLYNEQFF. CDR3 coding DNA: TGTGCCATCAGTGAGTCCGGTGGCCTCTACAATGAGCAGTTCTTC.